This entry describes one TCR beta chain. Antigen: not known. Other DNA sequences in the sample encode the same CDR3. The data belong to a study of neoadjuvant anti-PD-1 for oral cavity cancer. Study-wide results and caveats: With a few patients per group, TCR findings need larger cohorts.

The CDR3 extends over 15 amino acids. V was pared by 0 bases and J by 0 bases, with 9 bases between. Germline values: CDR1 MNHEY, CDR2 SMNVEV (reference sequence). Time point noted: after neoadjuvant nivolumab, at surgical resection. Analysis of PBMCs was direct, with no culture step. Produced via immunoSEQ multiplex PCR; TCRdb's table is partial and in-frame only. The sample carries about 14,000 clones, 75% recorded once. This receptor was taken from a person aged 35-79 years with oral cavity squamous cell carcinoma. Here the sequenced sample was PBMCs, taken after nivolumab (anti-PD-1) treatment. The chain recombines TRBV27 with TRBJ2-7; D not resolved. CDR3 sequence reads: CASSLSGDASYEQYF. The DNA for the CDR3 is TGTGCCAGCAGTTTATCCGGAGACGCCTCCTACGAGCAGTACTTC.